Detailed here is one T cell receptor beta chain. These data are taken from a study of blood T cell repertoires in COVID-19. V lost 3 bases to trimming and J lost 5 bases; unmatched junction nucleotides: 0. CDR3 length: 14 residues. From germline, CDR1 is KGHSH and CDR2 LQKENI. Using immunoSEQ multiplex PCR, the repertoire was profiled, and TCRdb retains in-frame clones only, with some absent. Here the sample spans hundreds of thousands of clones, more than 80% being singletons. V and J are TRBV18 and TRBJ2-1; 11 positions agree with TRBD2. The sequence was obtained from a man aged 25-40 years who had recovered from COVID-19. The source material was PBMCs or T cells enriched from blood (not recorded which). CDR3 nucleotide sequence: TGTGCCAGCTCACCGGGACTAGCGGACAATGAGCAGTTCTTC. This sequence encodes CASSPGLADNEQFF.